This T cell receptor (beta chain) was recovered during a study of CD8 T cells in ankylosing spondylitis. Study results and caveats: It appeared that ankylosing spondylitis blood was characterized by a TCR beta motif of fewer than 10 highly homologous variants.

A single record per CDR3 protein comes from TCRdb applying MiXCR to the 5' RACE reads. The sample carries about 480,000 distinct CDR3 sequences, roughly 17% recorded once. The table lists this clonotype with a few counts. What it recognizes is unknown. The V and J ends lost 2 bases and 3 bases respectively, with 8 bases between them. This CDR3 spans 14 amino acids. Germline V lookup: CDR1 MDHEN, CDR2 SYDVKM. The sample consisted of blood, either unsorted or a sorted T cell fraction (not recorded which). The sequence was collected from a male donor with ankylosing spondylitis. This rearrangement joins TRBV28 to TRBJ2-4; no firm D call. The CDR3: CASSLVQIKNIQYF. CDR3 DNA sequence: TGTGCCAGCAGTTTAGTGCAGATCAAAAACATTCAGTACTTC.